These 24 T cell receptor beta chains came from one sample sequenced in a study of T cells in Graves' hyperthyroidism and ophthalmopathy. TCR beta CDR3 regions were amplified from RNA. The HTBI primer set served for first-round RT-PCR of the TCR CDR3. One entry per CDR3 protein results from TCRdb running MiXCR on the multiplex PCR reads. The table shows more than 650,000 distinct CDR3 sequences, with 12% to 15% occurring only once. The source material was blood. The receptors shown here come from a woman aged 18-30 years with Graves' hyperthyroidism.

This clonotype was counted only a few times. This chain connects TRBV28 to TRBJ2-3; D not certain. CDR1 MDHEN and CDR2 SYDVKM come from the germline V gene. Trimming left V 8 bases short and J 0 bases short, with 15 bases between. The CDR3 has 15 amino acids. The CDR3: CASLPNWKSTDTQYF. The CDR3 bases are TGTGCCAGCCTCCCCAATTGGAAGAGCACAGATACGCAGTATTTT. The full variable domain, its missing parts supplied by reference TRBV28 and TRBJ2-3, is DVKVTQSSRYLVKRTGEKVFLECVQDMDHENMFWYRQDPGLGLRLIYFSYDVKMKEKGDIPEGYSVSREKKERFSLILESASTNQTSMYLCASLPNWKSTDTQYFGPGTRLTVL.

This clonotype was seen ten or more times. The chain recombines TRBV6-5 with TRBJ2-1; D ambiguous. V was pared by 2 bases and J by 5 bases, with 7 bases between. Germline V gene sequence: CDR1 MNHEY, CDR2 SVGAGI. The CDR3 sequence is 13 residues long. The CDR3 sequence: CASSYARNNEQFF. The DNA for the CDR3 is TGTGCCAGCAGTTACGCCAGGAACAATGAGCAGTTCTTC.

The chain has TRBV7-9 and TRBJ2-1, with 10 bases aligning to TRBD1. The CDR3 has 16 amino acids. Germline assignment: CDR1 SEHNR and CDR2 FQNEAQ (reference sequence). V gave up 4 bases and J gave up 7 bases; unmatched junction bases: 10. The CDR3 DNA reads TGTGCCAGCAGCTCACCCGGGACAGGGGCTGGGAATGAGCAGTTCTTC. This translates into CASSSPGTGAGNEQFF. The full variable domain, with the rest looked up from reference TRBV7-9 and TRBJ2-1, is DTGVSQNPRHKITKRGQNVTFRCDPISEHNRLYWYRQTLGQGPEFLTYFQNEAQLEKSRLLSDRFSAERPKGSFSTLEIQRTEQGDSAMYLCASSSPGTGAGNEQFFGPGTRLTVL.

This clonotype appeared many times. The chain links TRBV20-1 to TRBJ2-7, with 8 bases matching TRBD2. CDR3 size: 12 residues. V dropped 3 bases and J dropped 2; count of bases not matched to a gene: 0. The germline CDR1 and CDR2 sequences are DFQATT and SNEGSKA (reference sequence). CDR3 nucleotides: TGCAGTGCTAGGACTAGCGCCTACGAGCAGTACTTC. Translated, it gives CSARTSAYEQYF.

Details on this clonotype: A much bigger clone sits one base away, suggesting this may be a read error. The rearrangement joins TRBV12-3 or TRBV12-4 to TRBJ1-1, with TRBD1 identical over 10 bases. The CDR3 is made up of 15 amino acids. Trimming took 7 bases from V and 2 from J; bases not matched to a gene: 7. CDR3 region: CASNGQGEINTEAFF. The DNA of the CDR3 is TGTGCCAGCAACGGACAGGGGGAGATAAACACTGAAGCTTTCTTT.

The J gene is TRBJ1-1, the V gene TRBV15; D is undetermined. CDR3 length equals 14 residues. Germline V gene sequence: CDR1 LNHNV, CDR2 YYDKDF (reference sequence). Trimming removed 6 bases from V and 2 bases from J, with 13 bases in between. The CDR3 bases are TGTGCCACCAGGACGGGAGGGAGAAACACTGAAGCTTTCTTT. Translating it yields CATRTGGRNTEAFF.

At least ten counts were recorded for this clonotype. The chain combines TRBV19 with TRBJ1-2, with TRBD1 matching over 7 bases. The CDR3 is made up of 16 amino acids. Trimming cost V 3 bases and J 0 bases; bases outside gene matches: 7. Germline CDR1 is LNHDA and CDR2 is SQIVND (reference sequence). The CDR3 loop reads CASSIPRTGANYGYTF. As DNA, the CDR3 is TGTGCCAGTAGTATTCCCCGGACAGGAGCTAACTATGGCTACACCTTC. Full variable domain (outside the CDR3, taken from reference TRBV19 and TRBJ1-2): DGGITQSPKYLFRKEGQNVTLSCEQNLNHDAMYWYRQDPGQGLRLIYYSQIVNDFQKGDIAEGYSVSREKKESFPLTVTSAQKNPTAFYLCASSIPRTGANYGYTFGSGTRLTVV.

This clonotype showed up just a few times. The CDR3 loop is CASSSRVNSLTGELFF. The CDR3 DNA reads as TGTGCCAGCAGCTCTCGGGTCAACAGCCTCACCGGGGAGCTGTTTTTT. The chain has TRBV11-3 and TRBJ2-2; D gene uncertain. With 4 bases removed from V and 4 bases from J, the gap between germline ends came to 16 bases. The CDR3 spans 16 residues. In germline, CDR1 is SGHNT, CDR2 YENEEA.

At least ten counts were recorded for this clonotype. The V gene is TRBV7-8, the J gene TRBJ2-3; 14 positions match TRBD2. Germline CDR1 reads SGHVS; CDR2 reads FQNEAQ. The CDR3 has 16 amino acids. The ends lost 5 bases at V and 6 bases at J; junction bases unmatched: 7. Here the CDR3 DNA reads TGTGCCAGCAGCCCGGGGACTAGCGGGAGAGTCGATACGCAGTATTTT. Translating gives CASSPGTSGRVDTQYF.

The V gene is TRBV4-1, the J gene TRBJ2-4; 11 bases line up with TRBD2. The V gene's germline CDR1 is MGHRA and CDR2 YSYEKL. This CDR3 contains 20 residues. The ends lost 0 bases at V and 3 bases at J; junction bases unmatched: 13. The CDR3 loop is CASSQEATSGAKSGKNIQYF. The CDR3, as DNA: TGCGCCAGCAGCCAAGAGGCGACTAGCGGGGCAAAGTCGGGCAAAAACATTCAGTACTTC.

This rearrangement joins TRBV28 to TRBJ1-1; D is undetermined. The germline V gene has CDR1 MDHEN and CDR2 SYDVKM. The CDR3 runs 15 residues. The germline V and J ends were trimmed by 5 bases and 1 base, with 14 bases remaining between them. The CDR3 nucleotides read TGTGCCAGCAGTATCCAGGTTTTCAGGAACACTGAAGCTTTCTTT. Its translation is CASSIQVFRNTEAFF.

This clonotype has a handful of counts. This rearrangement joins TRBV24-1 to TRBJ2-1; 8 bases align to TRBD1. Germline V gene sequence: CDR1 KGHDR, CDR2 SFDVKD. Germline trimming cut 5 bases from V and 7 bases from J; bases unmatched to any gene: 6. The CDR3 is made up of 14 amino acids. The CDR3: CATSGTGGRNEQFF. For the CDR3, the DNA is TGTGCCACCAGTGGAACAGGGGGGAGGAATGAGCAGTTCTTC.

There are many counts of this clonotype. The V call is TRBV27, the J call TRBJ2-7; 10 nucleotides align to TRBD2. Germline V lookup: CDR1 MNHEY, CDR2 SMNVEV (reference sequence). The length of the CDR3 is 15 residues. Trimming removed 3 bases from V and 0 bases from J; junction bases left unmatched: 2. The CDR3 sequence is CASSFSGRSSYEQYF. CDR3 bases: TGTGCCAGCAGTTTTAGCGGGAGGTCCTCCTACGAGCAGTACTTC.

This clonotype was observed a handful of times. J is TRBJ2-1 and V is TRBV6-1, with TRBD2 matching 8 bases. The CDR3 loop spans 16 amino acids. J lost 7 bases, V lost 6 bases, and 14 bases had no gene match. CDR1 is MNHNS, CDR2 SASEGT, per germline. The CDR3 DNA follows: TGTGCCAGCAGCCATAGCGGGACTGCCGGTCGTAATGAGCAGTTCTTC. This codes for CASSHSGTAGRNEQFF.

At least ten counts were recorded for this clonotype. The CDR3 sequence is CAWSWTGGRQPQHF. The CDR3 nucleotides read TGTGCCTGGAGTTGGACAGGGGGACGTCAGCCCCAGCATTTT. V and J are TRBV30 and TRBJ1-5, with 10 positions matching TRBD1. This CDR3 contains 14 residues. Germline assignment: CDR1 GTSNPN and CDR2 SVGIG (reference sequence). The V segment lost 2 bases and the J segment 6 bases; nucleotides outside the gene matches: 4.

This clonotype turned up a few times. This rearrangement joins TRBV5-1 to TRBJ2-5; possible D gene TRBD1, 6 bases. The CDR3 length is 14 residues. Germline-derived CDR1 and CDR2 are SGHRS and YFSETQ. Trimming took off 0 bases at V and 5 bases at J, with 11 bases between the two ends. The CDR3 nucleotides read TGCGCCAGCAGCTTGGCGGTCAGGGGCGAGACCCAGTACTTC. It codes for CASSLAVRGETQYF.

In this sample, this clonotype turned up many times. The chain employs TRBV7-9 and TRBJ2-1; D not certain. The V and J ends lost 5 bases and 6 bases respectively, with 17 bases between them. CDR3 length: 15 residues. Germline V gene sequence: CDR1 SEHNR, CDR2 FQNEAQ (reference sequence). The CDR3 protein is CASSPDAWAFNEQFF. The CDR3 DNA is TGTGCCAGCAGCCCTGATGCCTGGGCCTTCAATGAGCAGTTCTTC.

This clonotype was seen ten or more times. The CDR3 coding sequence is TGCGCCAGCAGCCAAGATCGGTCGAGTCGTACGCAGTATTTT. Translating it yields CASSQDRSSRTQYF. The genes are TRBV4-3 and TRBJ2-3; D is unresolved. Germline V gene sequence: CDR1 LGHNA, CDR2 YSLEER. Trimming stripped 0 bases from V and 8 bases from J, with 12 bases between. The CDR3 extends over 14 amino acids.

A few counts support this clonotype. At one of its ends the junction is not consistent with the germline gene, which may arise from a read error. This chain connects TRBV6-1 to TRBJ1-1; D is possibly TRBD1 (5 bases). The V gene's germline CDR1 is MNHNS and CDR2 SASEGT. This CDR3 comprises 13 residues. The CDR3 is CASREGVNTEAFF. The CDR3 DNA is TGTGCCAGCCGTGAAGGGGTGAACACTGAAGCTTTCTTT.

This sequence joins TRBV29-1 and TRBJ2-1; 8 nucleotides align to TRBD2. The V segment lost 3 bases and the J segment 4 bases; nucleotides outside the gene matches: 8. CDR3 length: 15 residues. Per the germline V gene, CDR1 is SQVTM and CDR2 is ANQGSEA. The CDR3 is CSVDPPSGLYNEQFF. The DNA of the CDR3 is TGCAGCGTTGATCCCCCTAGCGGGCTATACAATGAGCAGTTCTTC.

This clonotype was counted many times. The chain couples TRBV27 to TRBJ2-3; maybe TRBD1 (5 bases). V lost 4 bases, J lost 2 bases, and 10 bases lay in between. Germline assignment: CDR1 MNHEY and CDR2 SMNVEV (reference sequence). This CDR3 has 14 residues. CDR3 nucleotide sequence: TGTGCCAGCAGTTGGGGCACCTCCACAGATACGCAGTATTTT. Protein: CASSWGTSTDTQYF.

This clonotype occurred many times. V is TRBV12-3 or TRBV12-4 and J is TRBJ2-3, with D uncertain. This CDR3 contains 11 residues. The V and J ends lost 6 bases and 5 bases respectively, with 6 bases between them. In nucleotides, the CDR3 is TGTGCCAGCAGCCTCCTAGATACGCAGTATTTT. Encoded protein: CASSLLDTQYF.

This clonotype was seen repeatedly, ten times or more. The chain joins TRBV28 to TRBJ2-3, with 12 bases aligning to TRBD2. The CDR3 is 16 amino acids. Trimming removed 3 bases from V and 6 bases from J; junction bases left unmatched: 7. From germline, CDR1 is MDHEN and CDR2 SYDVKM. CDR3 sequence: CASSFSASGGEDTQYF. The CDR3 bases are TGTGCCAGCAGTTTTTCGGCTAGCGGGGGGGAGGATACGCAGTATTTT. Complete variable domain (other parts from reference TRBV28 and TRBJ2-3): DVKVTQSSRYLVKRTGEKVFLECVQDMDHENMFWYRQDPGLGLRLIYFSYDVKMKEKGDIPEGYSVSREKKERFSLILESASTNQTSMYLCASSFSASGGEDTQYFGPGTRLTVL.

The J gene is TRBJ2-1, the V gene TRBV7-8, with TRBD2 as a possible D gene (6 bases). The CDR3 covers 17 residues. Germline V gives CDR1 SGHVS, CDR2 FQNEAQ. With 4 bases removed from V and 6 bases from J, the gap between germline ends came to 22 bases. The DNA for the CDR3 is TGTGCCAGCAGCTATAAGGACGCCGGAGGGAGGACCAATGAGCAGTTCTTC. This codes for CASSYKDAGGRTNEQFF.